The 12 T cell receptor beta chains in this list originate from one sample, sequenced in a study of cytomegalovirus exposure and HLA in healthy donors. Researchers ran the PCR with 60 Vbeta and 13 Jbeta primers. The repertoire was sequenced with immunoSEQ multiplex PCR; TCRdb's copy has only in-frame clones and lacks some. The sample holds roughly 120,000 clones. The sequenced sample was PBMCs. The receptors were sampled from a man between 18 and 35 years old in good health and CMV-seronegative.

The CDR3 DNA reads TGTGCCAGCAGTCGGACTAGCGGGAGTGTCGCGGACCTGATTCGTACGCAGTATTTT. Translated: CASSRTSGSVADLIRTQYF. The V call is TRBV27, the J call TRBJ2-3; 13 bases line up with TRBD2. Germline lookup yields CDR1 MNHEY and CDR2 SMNVEV (reference sequence). The V gene end was trimmed by 5 bases and the J gene end by 8 bases; junction bases not matched to a gene: 19. The CDR3 covers 19 residues.

V usage is TRBV10-3 and J usage is TRBJ2-7, with 8 bases aligning to TRBD2. V was clipped by 4 bases and J by 4 bases; unmatched bases: 12. The CDR3 length is 16 residues. CDR1 and CDR2 from the germline V gene are ENHRY and SYGVKD. The CDR3 loop is CAISGPSSGGRYEQYF. The CDR3 nucleotides are TGTGCCATCAGTGGCCCCTCCAGCGGGGGACGGTACGAGCAGTACTTC.

This chain links TRBV2 with TRBJ1-3, with a weak D call TRBD1 (6 bases). Germline CDR1 and CDR2: SNHLY and FYNNEI. CDR3 length: 14 residues. The V and J ends lost 6 bases and 1 base respectively, with 10 bases between them. The CDR3 DNA sequence: TGTGCCAGCAGGCAGGGGTTTTCTGGAAACACCATATATTTT. This sequence encodes CASRQGFSGNTIYF. The full variable domain, completed using reference TRBV2 and TRBJ1-3, is EPEVTQTPSHQVTQMGQEVILRCVPISNHLYFYWYRQILGQKVEFLVSFYNNEISEKSEIFDDQFSVERPDGSNFTLKIRSTKLEDSAMYFCASRQGFSGNTIYFGEGSWLTVV.

This rearrangement joins TRBV13 to TRBJ2-3, with a possible D match to TRBD1 (6 bases). The CDR3 sequence is 16 residues long. V was clipped by 5 bases and J by 4 bases, with 19 bases between them. Per germline, CDR1 PRHDT and CDR2 FYEKMQ (reference sequence). CDR3 in DNA: TGTGCCAGCAGCACGGCCGACAGGACTCGGCCAGATACGCAGTATTTT. Protein product: CASSTADRTRPDTQYF.

The chain has TRBV27 and TRBJ2-1, with 12 bases identical to TRBD2. The J segment lost 4 bases and the V segment lost 4 bases, leaving 5 bases of the junction unmatched. Germline V gene data show CDR1 as MNHEY and CDR2 as SMNVEV (reference sequence). The CDR3 has 16 amino acids. CDR3: CASSSGLAGSYNEQFF. In DNA, the CDR3 is TGTGCCAGCAGTTCTGGACTAGCGGGGAGTTACAATGAGCAGTTCTTC.

As to this clone: This likely comes from a read error, as the CDR3 has no conserved phenylalanine or tryptophan at its end. The chain combines TRBV7-9 with TRBJ1-3; D not certain. Trimming removed 1 base from V and 0 bases from J, with 4 bases in between. This CDR3 spans 14 amino acids. Per the germline V gene, CDR1 is SEHNR and CDR2 is FQNEAQ (reference sequence). The chain's CDR3 is CASSLDDSGNTIYL. The CDR3, as DNA: TGTGCCAGCAGCTTAGACGACTCTGGAAACACCATATATCTT.

V and J are TRBV6-1 and TRBJ2-7, with a tentative D call TRBD2 (6 bases). The germline V and J ends were trimmed by 1 base and 3 bases, with 13 bases remaining between them. Germline CDR1 reads MNHNS; CDR2 reads SASEGT. CDR3 length: 15 amino acids. CDR3 residues: CASSEEGGTNYEQYF. For the CDR3, the DNA is TGTGCCAGCAGTGAAGAGGGCGGGACCAACTACGAGCAGTACTTC.

V gene TRBV5-1 combines with J gene TRBJ1-1; no firm D call. The CDR3 extends over 13 amino acids. Trimming cost V 0 bases and J 3 bases, with 6 bases left between them. Germline CDR1 reads SGHRS; CDR2 reads YFSETQ. CDR3 region: CASSLDPDTEAFF. Here the CDR3 DNA reads TGCGCCAGCAGCTTGGACCCGGACACTGAAGCTTTCTTT.

The DNA for the CDR3 is TGCAGCGCAAGGGAGACAGGGGTGACTGAAGCTTTCTTT. The encoded protein is CSARETGVTEAFF. The chain couples TRBV29-1 to TRBJ1-1, with 8 nucleotides matching TRBD1. The CDR3 totals 13 residues. From germline, CDR1 is SQVTM and CDR2 ANQGSEA. The J segment lost 5 bases and the V segment lost 7 bases, leaving 9 bases of the junction unmatched.

CDR3 loop: CASSLPGLSNTEAFF. The CDR3 DNA follows: TGTGCCAGTAGTCTACCGGGACTTTCGAACACTGAAGCTTTCTTT. The chain uses TRBV19 and TRBJ1-1; D might be TRBD1 (5 bases). V was trimmed by 5 bases and J by 1 base, leaving 14 bases between them. CDR3 length equals 15 residues. From germline, CDR1 is LNHDA and CDR2 SQIVND (reference sequence). Filled out from reference TRBV19 and TRBJ1-1, the complete variable domain reads DGGITQSPKYLFRKEGQNVTLSCEQNLNHDAMYWYRQDPGQGLRLIYYSQIVNDFQKGDIAEGYSVSREKKESFPLTVTSAQKNPTAFYLCASSLPGLSNTEAFFGQGTRLTVV.

The chain links TRBV29-1 to TRBJ1-1; no clear D gene. Germline CDR1 reads SQVTM; CDR2 reads ANQGSEA. This CDR3 has 13 residues. Trimming shortened V by 6 bases and J by 5 bases, and 16 bases separated the two germline ends. The CDR3 region has the DNA TGCAGCGTCCGAACGAAACAGTCTACTGAAGCTTTCTTT. Encoded protein: CSVRTKQSTEAFF.

This chain joins TRBV27 and TRBJ2-7; 8 bases fit TRBD2. CDR1 and CDR2 from the germline V gene are MNHEY and SMNVEV (reference sequence). Trimming removed 4 bases from V and 6 bases from J; junction bases left unmatched: 11. This CDR3 is built from 15 residues. The CDR3 sequence: CASSSTGGNDREQYF. The CDR3 DNA reads TGTGCCAGCAGTTCTACGGGAGGGAACGACCGCGAGCAGTACTTC.